Listed here are 20 T cell receptor beta chains from one sample, sequenced in a study of blood T cell repertoires in COVID-19. Sequencing used immunoSEQ multiplex PCR; TCRdb keeps in-frame clones, though not all of them. This table has under 110,000 clones, roughly two thirds appearing once. The sample consisted of peripheral blood. These receptors originate from a human donor with acute or convalescent COVID-19. The donor label of this sample is uncertain.

This sequence joins TRBV3-1 (or the pseudogene TRBV3-2) and TRBJ1-3; possible D gene TRBD1, 6 bases. Between the trimmed V and J ends, which lost 5 bases and 3 bases, there was a span of 17 bases. CDR1 LGHDT and CDR2 YNNKEL come from the germline V gene (reference sequence). The CDR3 runs to 16 residues. CDR3 nucleotides: TGTGCCAGCAGCTACGGGGGGCAGGGGAATGGAAACACCATATATTTT. Translation: CASSYGGQGNGNTIYF.

V is TRBV28 and J is TRBJ1-1, with D possibly being TRBD1 (5 bases). The CDR3 sequence is 12 residues long. The germline V gene has CDR1 MDHEN and CDR2 SYDVKM. V was trimmed by 7 bases and J by 3 bases, leaving 9 bases between them. As DNA, the CDR3 is TGTGCCAGCACCCGGGGGTACACTGAAGCTTTCTTT. As protein: CASTRGYTEAFF.

This clone was seen a handful of times. The chain employs TRBV7-2 and TRBJ2-2; TRBD2 is a possible D gene (6 bases). Trimming pared 0 bases from V and 1 base from J, leaving 6 bases between. The germline V gene encodes CDR1 SGHTA and CDR2 FQGNSA. The CDR3 is 15 amino acids. CDR3 region: CASSLAGGNTGELFF. In DNA form, the CDR3 reads TGTGCCAGCAGCTTAGCCGGGGGGAACACCGGGGAGCTGTTTTTT.

This clone showed up many times. In DNA form, the CDR3 reads TGTGCCAGCAGTAGACAGGGTGGCGGTCGCGAGCAGTACGTC. Translated: CASSRQGGGREQYV. The chain links TRBV6-5 to TRBJ2-7; 7 bases line up with TRBD1. Germline CDR1 reads MNHEY; CDR2 reads SVGAGI. With V trimmed by 5 bases and J by 6 bases, 10 bases remained unmatched. The CDR3 contains 14 residues.

V is TRBV19 and J is TRBJ1-1; 9 bases align to TRBD1. In germline, CDR1 is LNHDA, CDR2 SQIVND (reference sequence). The J segment lost 3 bases and the V segment lost 2 bases, leaving 7 bases of the junction unmatched. The CDR3 loop spans 16 amino acids. This CDR3 reads CASSISVTGGDTEAFF. The CDR3 bases are TGTGCCAGTAGTATATCAGTGACAGGGGGTGACACTGAAGCTTTCTTT.

This chain joins TRBV3-1 (or the pseudogene TRBV3-2) and TRBJ1-2, with D uncertain. Trimming cost V 2 bases and J 4 bases, with 17 bases left between them. CDR3 length equals 16 residues. Germline CDR1 reads LGHDT; CDR2 reads YNNKEL (reference sequence). The CDR3 spells CASSQRRPGEGYGYTF. The CDR3 nucleotides are TGTGCCAGCAGCCAACGGCGACCGGGAGAGGGCTATGGCTACACCTTC.

The V gene is TRBV25-1, the J gene TRBJ2-2, with 7 bases fitting TRBD2. The CDR3 covers 16 residues. Trimming cost V 6 bases and J 2 bases; bases outside gene matches: 9. From germline, CDR1 is MGHDK and CDR2 SYGVNS. The CDR3 coding sequence is TGTGCCAGCAGGGGAGGGGCCCAGAGCAACACCGGGGAGCTGTTTTTT. The encoded protein is CASRGGAQSNTGELFF. The full variable domain, completed using reference TRBV25-1 and TRBJ2-2, is EADIYQTPRYLVIGTGKKITLECSQTMGHDKMYWYQQDPGMELHLIHYSYGVNSTEKGDLSSESTVSRIRTEHFPLTLESARPSHTSQYLCASRGGAQSNTGELFFGEGSRLTVL.

The V and J genes are TRBV30 and TRBJ1-4; a weak D match, TRBD1 (5 bases). Trimming took off 5 bases at V and 11 bases at J, with 21 bases between the two ends. The germline gives CDR1 GTSNPN, CDR2 SVGIG (reference sequence). The CDR3 has 14 amino acids. CDR3 region: CAWARAGDGGKLFF. CDR3 coding DNA: TGTGCCTGGGCCCGGGCTGGGGATGGGGGGAAACTGTTTTTT. The full variable domain, completed using reference TRBV30 and TRBJ1-4, is SQTIHQWPATLVQPVGSPLSLECTVEGTSNPNLYWYRQAAGRGLQLLFYSVGIGQISSEVPQNLSASRPQDRQFILSSKKLLLSDSGFYLCAWARAGDGGKLFFGSGTQLSVL.

This chain links TRBV28 with TRBJ2-7, with D possibly TRBD1 on 6 matching bases. The CDR3 loop spans 13 amino acids. From germline, CDR1 is MDHEN and CDR2 SYDVKM. V dropped 6 bases and J dropped 2 bases, with 11 bases sitting between them. In DNA form, the CDR3 reads TGTGCCAGCAGCAAGACAGGAGCCTACGAGCAGTACTTC. It codes for CASSKTGAYEQYF.

V and J are TRBV7-8 and TRBJ1-1; D is unresolved. Germline CDR1 reads SGHVS; CDR2 reads FQNEAQ. The CDR3 totals 14 residues. V lost 0 bases and J 7 bases, leaving 12 bases between the germline ends. The DNA for the CDR3 is TGTGCCAGCAGCTTAGCCTGGGAGTTTAGTGAAGCTTTCTTT. It specifies CASSLAWEFSEAFF.

This rearrangement joins TRBV11-2 to TRBJ1-6, with D unclear. The CDR3 sequence is 15 residues long. Germline V CDR1 and CDR2: SGHAT, FQNNGV. The V and J ends lost 2 bases and 6 bases respectively, with 11 bases between them. This CDR3 reads CASSLRSGLNSPLHF. As DNA, the CDR3 is TGTGCCAGCAGCTTAAGGTCAGGCCTTAATTCACCCCTCCACTTT.

This clone occurred once. V usage is TRBV3-1 (or the pseudogene TRBV3-2) and J usage is TRBJ2-1, with 7 positions matching TRBD1. This CDR3 comprises 14 residues. The trim removed 3 bases at V and 6 bases at J, leaving 5 bases unmatched. Germline-derived CDR1 and CDR2 are LGHDT and YNNKEL (reference sequence). The CDR3 DNA reads as TGTGCCAGCAGCCATGACAGGGCGGCCAATGAGCAGTTCTTC. Translating it yields CASSHDRAANEQFF.

V usage is TRBV5-1 and J usage is TRBJ1-3, with 8 bases that match TRBD1. The germline V gene encodes CDR1 SGHRS and CDR2 YFSETQ. CDR3 length: 17 residues. V lost 3 bases to trimming and J lost 7 bases; unmatched junction nucleotides: 15. The CDR3 sequence is CASSSTWTGPGGNTIYF. CDR3 coding DNA: TGCGCCAGCAGCTCGACTTGGACAGGGCCAGGGGGCAACACCATATATTTT.

The CDR3 region has the DNA TGCAGCGCCTCAAACAGGGCCGAGCAGTACTTC. Protein sequence: CSASNRAEQYF. This chain uses TRBV29-1 with TRBJ2-7; TRBD1 might be the D (6 bases). The ends were cut back, 7 bases at V and 6 bases at J, with 13 bases in the middle. Germline values: CDR1 SQVTM, CDR2 ANQGSEA. The length of the CDR3 is 11 residues.

The chain combines TRBV14 with TRBJ1-1; 7 bases are shared with TRBD1. V gave up 3 bases and J gave up 4 bases; unmatched junction bases: 5. This CDR3 region has 14 residues. The germline gives CDR1 SGHDN, CDR2 FVKESK. The CDR3 reads CASSQRTGGTEAFF. In nucleotides, the CDR3 is TGTGCCAGCAGCCAGAGGACAGGAGGCACTGAAGCTTTCTTT.

CDR3 amino acids: CASSLAGLAGNQETQYF. The CDR3 DNA follows: TGCGCCAGCAGCTTGGCTGGACTAGCGGGGAACCAAGAGACCCAGTACTTC. The chain couples TRBV5-1 to TRBJ2-5, with TRBD2 matching over 12 bases. The trim removed 0 bases at V and 0 bases at J, leaving 3 bases unmatched. CDR1 is SGHRS, CDR2 YFSETQ, per germline. CDR3 length: 17 amino acids.

This CDR3 reads CASGTGRTEAFF. Written as DNA, the CDR3 is TGCGCCAGCGGGACAGGGAGGACTGAAGCTTTCTTT. V and J are TRBV4-1 and TRBJ1-1, with TRBD1 matching 9 bases. The CDR3 has 12 residues. In germline, CDR1 is MGHRA, CDR2 YSYEKL. Unmatched junction bases numbered 3, after V lost 8 bases and J lost 5 bases.

This clone has just a few counts. The chain combines TRBV7-9 with TRBJ2-7; TRBD2 is a possible D gene (6 bases). Trimming cost V 5 bases and J 4 bases, with 12 bases left between them. The CDR3 loop spans 13 amino acids. The germline CDR1 and CDR2 sequences are SEHNR and FQNEAQ (reference sequence). The CDR3 spells CASSLGTQYEQYF. The CDR3 nucleotides read TGTGCCAGCAGCCTAGGGACTCAATACGAGCAGTACTTC.

Many counts were recorded for this clone. The chain joins TRBV3-1 (or the pseudogene TRBV3-2) to TRBJ1-1; D is ambiguous. The CDR3 contains 14 residues. V was cut by 7 bases and J by 1 base, with 13 bases left in between. The germline CDR1 and CDR2 sequences are LGHDT and YNNKEL (reference sequence). CDR3 sequence: CASTLRGPNTEAFF. The CDR3, as DNA: TGTGCCAGCACCTTGAGAGGCCCGAACACTGAAGCTTTCTTT.

V and J are TRBV3-1 (or the pseudogene TRBV3-2) and TRBJ2-3; 11 bases map to TRBD2. V shed 1 base and J 5 bases; nucleotides not matched to a gene: 8. The CDR3 totals 17 residues. The germline V gene encodes CDR1 LGHDT and CDR2 YNNKEL (reference sequence). The CDR3 here is CASSQVALAGAGDTQYF. The CDR3 nucleotides read TGTGCCAGCAGCCAAGTCGCACTAGCGGGGGCAGGAGATACGCAGTATTTT.